This entry concerns a single T cell receptor (beta chain). What it binds is not known. Reverse transcription of extracted RNA yielded cDNA, which provided the sequencing template. Measured with immunoSEQ multiplex PCR; TCRdb has only the in-frame clones, and not every one. The sample contains 200,000 or so clones, 50% to 65% of which appear only once. This specimen comes from a study of CD8+ T cells in alopecia areata. Study summary: Patients in the treated group were given tofacitinib by mouth, 5 to 10 mg twice a day.

CDR1 MGHDK and CDR2 SYGVNS come from the germline V gene. With 6 bases removed from V and 2 bases from J, the gap between germline ends came to 4 bases. The CDR3 contains 11 residues. General study points: Sequences from scalp samples also cover resident alphabeta T cells of normal skin.

V and J are TRBV25-1 and TRBJ1-1; the D is unclear. The sequence derives from a human donor with alopecia areata. The sample in question was CD4+ T cells sorted from blood, obtained at week 0. CDR3 sequence: CASRQNTEAFF. CDR3 bases: TGTGCCAGCAGACAAAACACTGAAGCTTTCTTT.